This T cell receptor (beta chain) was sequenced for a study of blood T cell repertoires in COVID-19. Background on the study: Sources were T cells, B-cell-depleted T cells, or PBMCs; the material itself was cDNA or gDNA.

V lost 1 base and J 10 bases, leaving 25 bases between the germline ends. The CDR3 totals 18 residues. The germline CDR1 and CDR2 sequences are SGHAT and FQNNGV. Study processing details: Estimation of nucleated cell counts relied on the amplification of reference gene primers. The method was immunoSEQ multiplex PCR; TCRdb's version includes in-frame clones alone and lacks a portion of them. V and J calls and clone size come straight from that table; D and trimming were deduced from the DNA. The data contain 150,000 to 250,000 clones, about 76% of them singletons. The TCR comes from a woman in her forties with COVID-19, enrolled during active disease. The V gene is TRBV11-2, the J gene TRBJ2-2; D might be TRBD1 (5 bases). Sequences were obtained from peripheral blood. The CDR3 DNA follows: TGTGCCAGCAGCTTAGCGGTGGAACCCGACAGCTCCACCACGGAGCTGTTTTTT. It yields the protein CASSLAVEPDSSTTELFF.